This paragraph covers one T cell receptor (beta chain) sequence. Its antigen is not identified. CDR3 length equals 15 residues. CDR1 MNHNS and CDR2 SASEGT come from the germline V gene. The V and J ends lost 8 bases and 6 bases, in that order; junction bases with no gene match: 9. The data originate from a study of T cell clonotyping in hematopoietic cell transplantation. Broader study findings: At the given depth, recipient repertoires were over 95% de novo clonotypes. CD4 and CD8 repertoire contributions could not be separated without sorting. Pathologically expanded recipient clonotypes increased progressively from day 30 to day 180 as diversity fell.

Clones were read by immunoSEQ multiplex PCR, and TCRdb kept only the in-frame ones, dropping some. The sample yields roughly 44,000 clones, around 96% seen once. The source of this sequence is a man younger than 45 in good health. Some clones in this sample may be carry-over from other donors' samples. The sequencing input was peripheral blood mononuclear cells. The rearrangement uses TRBV6-1 and TRBJ2-3; 12 bases align to TRBD2. CDR3 coding DNA: TGTGCCAGCGTGGTGACTAGCGGGGGAGCCGATACGCAGTATTTT. Translation: CASVVTSGGADTQYF.